This T cell receptor (beta chain) was sequenced during a study of technical replicates of blood from a few donors listed by TCRdb under 2017. The library was built by means of the immunoSEQ multiplex PCR assay. TCRdb stores this immuneACCESS table with in-frame sequences only. Part of the clones is absent; in the studies checked, under half of the shortfall reflects unresolved V genes, and no reason is known for the rest. A total of approximately 70,000 clones appear in this sample, about 94% of them only once. The ten largest clones add up to 0.3% to 0.45% of the sample. The CDR3, from cysteine to phenylalanine, totals 16 residues. Only CDR3 DNA is held: 48 bases, read in frame from base 1. Sequences WNHNN (CDR1) and SYGVQD (CDR2) are obtained from the germline V gene (reference sequence). V is cut back by 6 bases and J by 2 bases, with 12 bases in the junction unmatched. As to this clone: It lacks a known antigen. No base quality information exists; no much larger clone differs at one position.

This receptor chain uses TRBV10-1 and TRBJ2-7; the junction holds 8 bases that match TRBD1. Source material: T cells isolated from PBMCs. The origin of this receptor is a human donor in good health. For the CDR3, the sequence is CASSLTGQGSPYEQYF. The DNA sequence is TGCGCCAGCAGCCTCACCGGACAGGGTAGCCCCTACGAGCAGTACTTC.